This is a list of T cell receptor beta chains from one sample in a study of identical twins. MiXCR, run by TCRdb on the 5' RACE reads, gives a single entry per CDR3 protein. The sample holds about 720,000 distinct CDR3 sequences, 8.6% seen once. The same specimen was also included in a second study, on yellow fever vaccine responses in identical twins.

Sequencing input: PBMCs. Source of these receptors: a woman under 30 in good health. The CDR3 runs from the conserved cysteine through the conserved F or W. A D gene is named only where the DNA matches it firmly. Size is stated for part of the rows, as once, few or many counts, or as a class when the clone is expanded.

D gene	V gene	J gene	clone size	CDR3 DNA	CDR3 protein
NA	TRBV15	TRBJ1-2	many	TGTGCCACCAGCAGAGGGAAAAGTGGGGGCTCAGCCTATTATGGCTACACCTTC	CATSRGKSGGSAYYGYTF
NA	TRBV5-1	TRBJ2-7	few	TGCGCCAGCAGCTTAAGGTGGGACGAGCAGTACTTC	CASSLRWDEQYF
NA	TRBV4-2	TRBJ2-1	NA	TGTGCCAGCAGCCAAGGACCACGGAGCAATGAGCAGTTCTTC	CASSQGPRSNEQFF
NA	TRBV4-3	TRBJ2-2	NA	TGCGCCAGCAGCCAAGATGACTACGCGGGCGGGGAGCTGTTTTTT	CASSQDDYAGGELFF
TRBD2	TRBV20-1	TRBJ2-1	NA	TGCAGTGCTAGCTTACTAGCGGGAGTTATTTCGTATGAGCAGTTCTTC	CSASLLAGVISYEQFF
TRBD1	TRBV15	TRBJ2-5	few	TGTGCCACCAGCAGCCGGGACAGACAAGAGACCCAGTACTTC	CATSSRDRQETQYF
NA	TRBV5-1	TRBJ2-7	NA	TGCGCCAGCAGTAAGGGGAATACCTACGAGCAGTACTTC	CASSKGNTYEQYF
NA	TRBV24-1	TRBJ2-3	NA	TGTGCCAGCGGATCGGGTTATACGCAGTATTTT	CASGSGYTQYF
TRBD1	TRBV6-1	TRBJ1-2	NA	TGTGCCAGCAGTCAGGGGGCGCTGGGGGTGGGCTACACCTTC	CASSQGALGVGYTF
NA	TRBV10-3	TRBJ2-5	NA	TGTGCCATCAGCGAAACAGGGTCCCAAGAGACCCAGTACTTC	CAISETGSQETQYF
NA	TRBV4-1	TRBJ2-1	NA	TGCGCCAGCAGCCAAGAACCAGGGGACAATGAGCAGTTCTTC	CASSQEPGDNEQFF
TRBD1	TRBV20-1	TRBJ2-7	many	TGCAGTGCTAGACCCGGGACAGGGTTCGGCGAGCAGTACTTC	CSARPGTGFGEQYF
NA	TRBV9	TRBJ2-2	few	TGTGCCAGCAGCGTAGGAGGAGGCGGCGGGGAGCTGTTTTTT	CASSVGGGGGELFF
TRBD1	TRBV12-3/TRBV12-4	TRBJ1-2	NA	TGTGCCAGCAGTGGGACAGGGGTAGGGAACTATGGCTACACCTTC	CASSGTGVGNYGYTF
TRBD2	TRBV11-3	TRBJ2-1	NA	TGTGCCAGCAGCTTTGGTGCAGCGGGGGGTTTTAATGAGCAGTTCTTC	CASSFGAAGGFNEQFF
NA	TRBV29-1	TRBJ2-3	many	TGCAGCGTTGAAGATAGCTGGGAGCCCACAGATACGCAGTATTTT	CSVEDSWEPTDTQYF
NA	TRBV20-1	TRBJ2-5	many	TGCAGTGCTAGTCCGGGGATACAAGAGACCCAGTACTTC	CSASPGIQETQYF
TRBD1	TRBV6-1	TRBJ1-2	NA	TGTGCCAGCATTAAGCCACGCCCGGGACAGGGCTTGGATGGCTACACCTTC	CASIKPRPGQGLDGYTF
TRBD2	TRBV28	TRBJ2-7	few	TGTGCCAGCAGTTTTATGAGACTAGCGACCTACGAGCAGTACTTC	CASSFMRLATYEQYF
NA	TRBV27	TRBJ2-1	few	TGTGCCAGCAGCCCTCTTAGGTGGCAGGGGATCGTGGGTGAGCAGTTCTTC	CASSPLRWQGIVGEQFF
NA	TRBV25-1	TRBJ2-2	few	TGTGCCAGCAGTGATTTGACAGGTCTGCGAGACACCGGGGAGCTGTTTTTT	CASSDLTGLRDTGELFF
TRBD2	TRBV20-1	TRBJ2-1	few	TGCAGTGCTAGACACACTAGCGGGGGGAGGTGGGATGAGCAGTTCTTC	CSARHTSGGRWDEQFF
NA	TRBV12-3/TRBV12-4	TRBJ2-1	many	TGTGCCAGCAGTTTACAAGTATACAGGGCTTATGAGCAGTTCTTC	CASSLQVYRAYEQFF
TRBD1	TRBV15	TRBJ2-1	few	TGTGCTACGCAGGGGGCCCGTAGCAATGAGCAGTTCTTC	CATQGARSNEQFF
NA	TRBV12-3/TRBV12-4	TRBJ2-7	many	TGTGCCAGCAGTTTGAAGGACGGATCCTACGAGCAGTACTTC	CASSLKDGSYEQYF
NA	TRBV6-1	TRBJ1-6	few	TGTGCCAGCAGTGGGCCCGGGACGCAAAATTCACCCCTCCACTTT	CASSGPGTQNSPLHF
NA	TRBV20-1	TRBJ2-3	many	TGCAGTCCTAATAAGGGCTCAACAGATACGCAGTATTTT	CSPNKGSTDTQYF
TRBD2	TRBV10-3	TRBJ2-1	NA	TGTGCCATCAGTGAGGGAAGCGGGGGGTCCTACAATGAGCAGTTCTTC	CAISEGSGGSYNEQFF
NA	TRBV7-2	TRBJ2-4	NA	TGTGCCAGCAGCTTAGATTTCCTACTAGCCAAAAACATTCAGTACTTC	CASSLDFLLAKNIQYF
NA	TRBV24-1	TRBJ2-1	NA	TGTGCCACCAGTGATACTCCTCCTATGGCCAATGAGCAGTTCTTC	CATSDTPPMANEQFF
TRBD2	TRBV2	TRBJ2-5	NA	TGTGCCAGCAGTGCCCGGCGGGAGGAGACCCAGTACTTC	CASSARREETQYF
NA	TRBV27	TRBJ1-5	NA	TGTGCCAGCAGTTCTGACGGTAATCAGCCCCAGCATTTT	CASSSDGNQPQHF
NA	TRBV30	TRBJ2-2	NA	TGTGCCTGGAGCGGAATAGAGGTCGGGGAGCTGTTTTTT	CAWSGIEVGELFF
NA	TRBV7-9	TRBJ2-3	many	TGTGCCAGCAGCTTAGCCGGGTCAGCCACGGATACGCAGTATTTT	CASSLAGSATDTQYF
NA	TRBV4-3	TRBJ2-1	many	TGCGCCAGCAGCCAAGATTTGGCCCGTGAGCAGTTCTTC	CASSQDLAREQFF
NA	TRBV12-3/TRBV12-4	TRBJ2-7	NA	TGTGCCAGCAGTCCCACAGTTGCCTACGAGCAGTACTTC	CASSPTVAYEQYF
TRBD2	TRBV29-1	TRBJ2-3	many	TGCAGCGTCCGGGGACTAGCGGACTACACAGATACGCAGTATTTT	CSVRGLADYTDTQYF
NA	TRBV28	TRBJ2-2	NA	TGTGCCAGCAGTTTTCTAGTCGGGAACACCGGGGAGCTGTTTTTT	CASSFLVGNTGELFF
NA	TRBV4-3	TRBJ2-7	few	TGCGCCAGCAGCCAAGGGCGGCCCAATAACGAGCAGTACTTC	CASSQGRPNNEQYF
NA	TRBV19	TRBJ2-2	NA	TGTGCCAGTAGTATCGGGCAGGGGTACACCGGGGAGCTGTTTTTT	CASSIGQGYTGELFF
NA	TRBV28	TRBJ2-1	many	TGTGCCAGCAGTATTGGGTATCCTGAGCAGTTCTTC	CASSIGYPEQFF
NA	TRBV29-1	TRBJ2-5	many	TGCAGCGTTGAAGCCGGGGAGACCCAGTACTTC	CSVEAGETQYF
TRBD2	TRBV4-3	TRBJ2-2	many	TGCGCCAGCAGCCAAGGGGGCGGGAGAGTCACCGGGGAGCTGTTTTTT	CASSQGGGRVTGELFF
NA	TRBV25-1	TRBJ2-1	NA	TGTGCCAGCAGTGATCTCGGGGGAGGCTCCTACAATGAGCAGTTCTTC	CASSDLGGGSYNEQFF
NA	TRBV6-5	TRBJ2-7	few	TGTGCCAGCAGTTACAAGGGCAGGGTGACCGAGCAGTACTTC	CASSYKGRVTEQYF
TRBD1	TRBV12-3/TRBV12-4	TRBJ2-5	many	TGTGCCAGCAGTCCCCTCGGCATAGGGACAGCCCAAGAGACCCAGTACTTC	CASSPLGIGTAQETQYF
NA	TRBV7-9	TRBJ2-2	many	TGTGCCAGCAGCCTAGGGGTACCACGAAACACCGGGGAGCTGTTTTTT	CASSLGVPRNTGELFF
TRBD2	TRBV6-2/TRBV6-3	TRBJ2-3	NA	TGTGCCAGCAGTTACTCGTCGGCTAGCGGAGGGCCTACAGATACGCAGTATTTT	CASSYSSASGGPTDTQYF
NA	TRBV6-2/TRBV6-3	TRBJ2-7	NA	TGTGCCAGCAGTTACTCGTTTGGTATAAGGGCAAGGGGGTATGCCTACGAGCAGTACTTC	CASSYSFGIRARGYAYEQYF
NA	TRBV12-3/TRBV12-4	TRBJ1-4	many	TGTGCCAGCAGCCTAGGGGGGTGGAGTGAAAAACTGTTTTTT	CASSLGGWSEKLFF
NA	TRBV25-1	TRBJ1-2	few	TGTGCCAGCAGGGTCTCCGGGGGCAGCGGCTACACCTTC	CASRVSGGSGYTF
TRBD1	TRBV5-8	TRBJ2-2	NA	TGTGCCAGCAGCCTCTATCGGACAGGGGGGCCCGGGGAGCTGTTTTTT	CASSLYRTGGPGELFF
NA	TRBV20-1	TRBJ2-3	NA	TGCAGTGCGGAGAGGGACCTTATCACAGATACGCAGTATTTT	CSAERDLITDTQYF